The 30 T cell receptor beta chains listed next were all sequenced from one sample in a study of control samples from healthy donors and cancer patients. Sequencing used immunoSEQ multiplex PCR; TCRdb keeps in-frame clones, though not all of them. The sample has over 80,000 clones, 70% to 80% seen once. The sequenced material came from blood. The receptor set was obtained from a young woman in good health.

CDR3 in DNA: TGTGCCAGCAGCAACCGGGGGGGTGACACCTTC. It codes for CASSNRGGDTF. The gene calls are TRBV7-2 and TRBJ1-2, with D tentatively TRBD1 (5 bases). CDR1 is SGHTA and CDR2 is FQGNSA in the germline V gene. Trimming cost V 5 bases and J 12 bases, with 13 bases left between them. This CDR3 region has 11 residues.

This clone was seen just once. The chain couples TRBV9 to TRBJ2-1; TRBD1 or TRBD2 may be the D gene (6 bases each). CDR1 SGDLS and CDR2 YYNGEE come from the germline V gene. Trimming shortened V by 0 bases and J by 9 bases, and 13 bases separated the two germline ends. The CDR3 totals 14 residues. The CDR3 loop is CASSVARGVSEQFF. The CDR3 DNA reads as TGTGCCAGCAGCGTAGCGAGGGGGGTAAGTGAGCAGTTCTTC. Complete variable domain (other parts from reference TRBV9 and TRBJ2-1): DSGVTQTPKHLITATGQRVTLRCSPRSGDLSVYWYQQSLDQGLQFLIQYYNGEERAKGNILERFSAQQFPDLHSELNLSSLELGDSALYFCASSVARGVSEQFFGPGTRLTVL.

The chain employs TRBV7-2 and TRBJ1-2; 12 bases are a match to TRBD1. The CDR3 totals 16 residues. The V gene's germline CDR1 is SGHTA and CDR2 FQGNSA. V gave up 6 bases and J gave up 5 bases; unmatched junction bases: 10. The CDR3: CASSPGGTGGTYGYTF. The CDR3 DNA is TGTGCCAGCAGTCCCGGGGGGACAGGGGGCACATATGGCTACACCTTC.

Only a few counts were recorded for this clone. The chain recombines TRBV5-5 with TRBJ2-7; 7 bases map to TRBD2. Germline-derived CDR1 and CDR2 are SGHKS and YYEKEE (reference sequence). This CDR3 contains 18 residues. The junction had 16 bases not matched to a gene; V was cut back by 4 bases and J by 0 bases. CDR3 sequence (DNA): TGTGCCAGCAGCCGGGCGGGGCAAGCGGGGCCTTTCTCCTACGAGCAGTACTTC. Amino acids: CASSRAGQAGPFSYEQYF.

The CDR3 loop is CASSQVRHGTSGNTIYF. In nucleotides, the CDR3 is TGTGCCAGCAGCCAGGTCCGTCATGGGACTTCTGGAAACACCATATATTTT. V gene TRBV14 combines with J gene TRBJ1-3, with a tentative D call TRBD1 (5 bases). The CDR3 totals 17 residues. Germline CDR1 SGHDN, CDR2 FVKESK. Between the trimmed V and J ends, which lost 3 bases and 1 base, there was a span of 16 bases.

This clone has just a few counts. The genes are TRBV2 and TRBJ2-1; 12 bases agree with TRBD2. The CDR3 runs to 16 residues. Germline CDR1 is SNHLY and CDR2 is FYNNEI. The junction had 9 bases not matched to a gene; V was cut back by 7 bases and J by 5 bases. The CDR3 here is CASNLLLAGGHNEQFF. CDR3 sequence (DNA): TGTGCCAGCAATCTCTTACTAGCGGGGGGCCACAATGAGCAGTTCTTC.

V gene TRBV11-2 combines with J gene TRBJ2-3; D ambiguous. The V and J ends lost 5 bases and 2 bases respectively, with 17 bases between them. CDR3 length: 16 residues. Germline CDR1 SGHAT, CDR2 FQNNGV. CDR3 loop: CASSRAGLPLTDTQYF. The CDR3 bases are TGTGCCAGCAGCCGTGCCGGGCTCCCACTCACAGATACGCAGTATTTT.

The V call is TRBV9, the J call TRBJ2-7; a weak D match, TRBD1 (5 bases). Germline V gene lookup returns CDR1 SGDLS and CDR2 YYNGEE. CDR3 size: 15 residues. Trimming took 0 bases from V and 7 from J, leaving 17 bases between them. The CDR3, as DNA: TGTGCCAGCAGCGTAGGCCCAGGGAACTCTTGGGAGCAGTACTTC. Its translation is CASSVGPGNSWEQYF.

The sample holds a few counts of this clone. This sequence joins TRBV30 and TRBJ1-1, with D possibly being TRBD1 (5 bases). CDR3 length equals 12 residues. The germline V gene has CDR1 GTSNPN and CDR2 SVGIG (reference sequence). Trimming took 3 bases from V and 7 from J, leaving 12 bases between them. CDR3 DNA sequence: TGTGCCTGGAGAGGGGCGCGGGGTGAAGCTTTCTTT. This translates into CAWRGARGEAFF.

This sequence joins TRBV3-1 (or the pseudogene TRBV3-2) and TRBJ2-2; a weak D match, TRBD1 (5 bases). In germline, CDR1 is LGHDT, CDR2 YNNKEL (reference sequence). The CDR3 contains 15 residues. Trimming removed 4 bases at V and 1 base at J, with 10 bases between. CDR3 DNA sequence: TGTGCCAGCAGCCGACAGACGATGAACACCGGGGAGCTGTTTTTT. Translating gives CASSRQTMNTGELFF.

V and J are TRBV3-1 (or the pseudogene TRBV3-2) and TRBJ1-4; D gene uncertain. This CDR3 contains 15 residues. Germline CDR1 is LGHDT and CDR2 is YNNKEL (reference sequence). Trimming removed 1 base at V and 8 bases at J, with 14 bases between. The CDR3 loop is CASSQVLTLGEKLFF. The DNA of the CDR3 is TGTGCCAGCAGCCAAGTTTTGACCTTGGGAGAAAAACTGTTTTTT.

This clone was counted between two and nine times. CDR3 bases: TGTGCCAGCAGTGAGCTAGCGGACACCGGGGAGCTGTTTTTT. It translates to CASSELADTGELFF. The gene calls are TRBV6-4 and TRBJ2-2, with 7 positions matching TRBD2. CDR1 and CDR2 from the germline V gene are MRHNA and SNTAGT. J gave up 3 bases and V 3 bases, and 1 base lay outside the gene matches. CDR3 length: 14 amino acids.

The gene calls are TRBV7-9 and TRBJ1-6; D is uncertain. Trimming shortened V by 4 bases and J by 7 bases, and 17 bases separated the two germline ends. Germline CDR1 SEHNR, CDR2 FQNEAQ (reference sequence). CDR3 length: 16 amino acids. This CDR3 is CASSSMSGNINSPLHF. CDR3 DNA: TGTGCCAGCAGCTCAATGTCCGGGAACATAAATTCACCCCTCCACTTT.

The chain has TRBV4-2 and TRBJ2-2, with TRBD1 identical over 7 bases. The V gene end was trimmed by 5 bases and the J gene end by 5 bases; junction bases not matched to a gene: 11. The CDR3 totals 16 residues. CDR1 LGHNA and CDR2 YNFKEQ come from the germline V gene. This chain's CDR3 is CASSSLRDRETGELFF. CDR3 DNA sequence: TGTGCCAGCAGCTCCCTTCGGGACAGAGAAACCGGGGAGCTGTTTTTT.

The V call is TRBV6-1, the J call TRBJ1-2, with D unresolved. This CDR3 has 14 amino acids. The V gene lost 0 bases and the J gene lost 2 bases, with 7 bases spanning the gap. Germline V gene sequence: CDR1 MNHNS, CDR2 SASEGT. This CDR3 reads CASSEAKGNYGYTF. The CDR3 DNA reads as TGTGCCAGCAGTGAAGCTAAGGGAAACTATGGCTACACCTTC.

This clone was seen only a few times. An end of the junction does not agree with germline; a read error may underlie this. The chain joins TRBV12-5 to TRBJ2-1; 9 positions match TRBD1. CDR3 length: 11 amino acids. Germline CDR1 is LGHNT and CDR2 is FRNRAP. Here the CDR3 DNA reads TGTGCTAGTGGAACACAGGGGGCCAGGGTCTTC. Translation gives CASGTQGARVF.

This clone was counted once. The chain is built from TRBV6-5 and TRBJ2-7, with D unclear. V dropped 8 bases and J dropped 8 bases, with 16 bases sitting between them. There are 12 residues in the CDR3. In germline, CDR1 is MNHEY, CDR2 SVGAGI. The CDR3 DNA reads TGTGCCAGCGGTACAGTTATGGGCAAGCAGTACTTC. This codes for CASGTVMGKQYF.

A single count supports this clone. The chain uses TRBV6-5 and TRBJ2-1; 9 positions match TRBD2. The germline CDR1 and CDR2 sequences are MNHEY and SVGAGI. The CDR3 runs 15 residues. With 7 bases clipped from V and 0 bases from J, the junction kept 4 bases outside the gene matches. Here the CDR3 reads CASKLSGSSYNEQFF. The CDR3 DNA reads as TGTGCCAGCAAACTTAGCGGGAGCTCCTACAATGAGCAGTTCTTC.

This CDR3 reads CAWRTENNSPLHF. DNA of the CDR3: TGTGCCTGGCGGACAGAGAATAATTCACCCCTCCACTTT. This chain joins TRBV30 and TRBJ1-6, with a tentative D call TRBD1 (6 bases). V shed 5 bases and J shed 5 bases, with 10 bases lying between them. Germline V CDR1 and CDR2: GTSNPN, SVGIG (reference sequence). The CDR3 is made up of 13 amino acids.

This clone was seen only a few times. The chain combines TRBV10-1 with TRBJ1-5; the D gene is possibly TRBD1 (5 bases). CDR1 is WNHNN, CDR2 SYGVQD, per germline (reference sequence). Trimming shortened V by 7 bases and J by 7 bases, and 17 bases separated the two germline ends. The CDR3 totals 14 residues. The CDR3 DNA reads TGCGCCAGCATTAAGGGGCAGGCCCAGCAGCCCCAGCATTTT. Translating it yields CASIKGQAQQPQHF.

The chain links TRBV28 to TRBJ2-7; D perhaps matches TRBD1 (6 bases). The V gene lost 1 base and the J gene lost 2 bases, with 15 bases spanning the gap. The CDR3 spans 16 residues. CDR1 and CDR2 from the germline V gene are MDHEN and SYDVKM. CDR3 coding DNA: TGTGCCAGCAGTTTATCGGGCAGGGGCGCGACCTACGAGCAGTACTTC. Translation gives CASSLSGRGATYEQYF.

This rearrangement joins TRBV6-5 to TRBJ1-1; 7 bases are shared with TRBD1. The CDR3 length is 13 residues. Per the germline V gene, CDR1 is MNHEY and CDR2 is SVGAGI. V lost 6 bases to trimming and J lost 6 bases; unmatched junction nucleotides: 7. Written as DNA, the CDR3 is TGTGCCAGCAGAAAACACAGGGGCTCTGAAGCTTTCTTT. Translation gives CASRKHRGSEAFF.

This CDR3 is CASKSTGTATNEKLFF. For the CDR3, the DNA is TGTGCCAGTAAATCTACCGGGACTGCAACTAATGAAAAACTGTTTTTT. V gene TRBV19 combines with J gene TRBJ1-4; D may be TRBD1 (5 bases). The CDR3 is made up of 16 amino acids. Germline V gives CDR1 LNHDA, CDR2 SQIVND (reference sequence). Trimming shortened V by 7 bases and J by 0 bases, and 15 bases separated the two germline ends.

This clone was detected a few times. The sample contains more than one DNA sequence encoding this CDR3. The V and J genes are TRBV7-9 and TRBJ1-1; unclear D gene. The ends were cut back, 4 bases at V and 4 bases at J, with 4 bases in the middle. The CDR3 consists of 11 residues. Germline CDR1 and CDR2: SEHNR and FQNEAQ (reference sequence). The DNA of the CDR3 is TGTGCCAGCAGCTCCAGCACTGAAGCTTTCTTT. Its translation: CASSSSTEAFF.

The V and J genes are TRBV27 and TRBJ1-5; TRBD1 might be the D (5 bases). This CDR3 region has 14 residues. Trimming took 8 bases from V and 6 from J, leaving 17 bases between them. Per germline, CDR1 MNHEY and CDR2 SMNVEV (reference sequence). The DNA of the CDR3 is TGTGCCAGCTCACTCGGGGGGTTCGGTCAGCCCCAGCATTTT. This codes for CASSLGGFGQPQHF.

The chain combines TRBV29-1 with TRBJ1-1; D call uncertain. V lost 5 bases and J lost 2, with 12 bases in between. The CDR3 is made up of 13 amino acids. From germline, CDR1 is SQVTM and CDR2 ANQGSEA. CDR3 sequence: CSVNNGVNTEAFF. CDR3 in DNA: TGCAGCGTTAATAACGGGGTCAACACTGAAGCTTTCTTT.

V and J are TRBV7-3 and TRBJ2-2; D is possibly TRBD1 (6 bases). With 5 bases removed from V and 6 bases from J, the gap between germline ends came to 16 bases. CDR1 and CDR2 (germline): SGHTA, FQGTGA. This CDR3 has 15 amino acids. The CDR3 loop reads CASSPPGQRAGELFF. DNA of the CDR3: TGTGCCAGCAGCCCACCGGGACAACGGGCCGGGGAGCTGTTTTTT.

The genes are TRBV5-4 and TRBJ2-7; 14 bases map to TRBD2. The junction had 11 bases not matched to a gene; V was cut back by 0 bases and J by 3 bases. This CDR3 has 19 amino acids. Germline V lookup: CDR1 SGHNT, CDR2 YYREEE (reference sequence). CDR3 sequence: CASSLGRRTSGGFSYEQYF. The CDR3 DNA follows: TGTGCCAGCAGCTTGGGTAGGAGGACTAGCGGGGGGTTTAGCTACGAGCAGTACTTC.

J is TRBJ2-5 and V is TRBV4-3; 9 bases align to TRBD2. The CDR3 is made up of 16 amino acids. Germline assignment: CDR1 LGHNA and CDR2 YSLEER. The ends lost 1 base at V and 1 base at J; junction bases unmatched: 4. The CDR3 DNA is TGCGCCAGCAGCCAAGGGGCGGGGGGGCGCCAAGAGACCCAGTACTTC. It encodes CASSQGAGGRQETQYF.

This chain joins TRBV30 and TRBJ1-2; 8 bases map to TRBD1. Per germline, CDR1 GTSNPN and CDR2 SVGIG (reference sequence). The CDR3 is 14 residues long. J gave up 4 bases and V 1 base, and 5 bases lay outside the gene matches. The CDR3 is CAWSGQGASYGYTF. CDR3 coding DNA: TGTGCCTGGAGTGGCCAGGGGGCGAGCTATGGCTACACCTTC.